A selection of T cell receptor beta chains follows, all from one sample in a study of blood T cell repertoires in COVID-19. The table came from immunoSEQ multiplex PCR; TCRdb's copy has only in-frame clones and leaves some out. This sample has under 400,000 clones, with about nine tenths found just once. The sample comprised peripheral blood. Receptors were obtained from a woman in her fifties or sixties with COVID-19, enrolled during active disease. CDR3s include the opening cysteine and the closing phenylalanine or tryptophan. D genes are given only for firm matches. The listing skips clone size in some rows; elsewhere it reads once, few, many or a size class.

TRBV4-1	TRBD1	-	TRBJ1-2	TGCGCCAGCAGCCCCCAACGTACAGGGGACTATGGCTACACCTTC	CASSPQRTGDYGYTF
TRBV6-2/TRBV6-3	TRBD1	-	TRBJ1-5	TGTGCCAGCAGTACCACAGGGGATGGCCAGCCCCAGCATTTT	CASSTTGDGQPQHF
TRBV10-2	-	-	TRBJ1-2	TGCGCCAGCAGTGATTCGCGGTGGGACTATGGCTACACCTTC	CASSDSRWDYGYTF
TRBV2	-	few	TRBJ1-5	TGTGCCAGCAGTGAAGCGGGCCCAAGACAGCCCCAGCATTTT	CASSEAGPRQPQHF
TRBV20-1	-	-	TRBJ2-7	TGCAGTGCTAGTGGTCGCTACGAGCAGTACTTC	CSASGRYEQYF
TRBV5-5	-	-	TRBJ2-6	TGTGCCAGCAGCTTGGTTGCCAGGGCTGGGGCCAACGTCCTGACTTTC	CASSLVARAGANVLTF
TRBV7-8	-	-	TRBJ1-2	TGTGCCAGCAGCTTAGCAGGGAGGTACGGCTACACCTTC	CASSLAGRYGYTF
TRBV5-1	TRBD1	few	TRBJ1-2	TGCGCCAGCAGCTTTGGGGTGGACAGGGGACCCTATGGCTACACCTTC	CASSFGVDRGPYGYTF
TRBV12-5	-	-	TRBJ2-1	TGTGCTAGTGGCCCTCAGAAACAATTTGTTTACAATGAGCAGTTCTTC	CASGPQKQFVYNEQFF
TRBV27	-	-	TRBJ1-6	TGTGCCAGCAGCCCTAGGTCCGCGGGTAATTCACCCCTCCACTTT	CASSPRSAGNSPLHF
TRBV7-3	-	-	TRBJ1-2	TGTGCCAGCAGCTTAAGGGGGGGGACCGCCGGGAACTATGGCTACACCTTC	CASSLRGGTAGNYGYTF
TRBV19	TRBD1	-	TRBJ1-4	TGTGCCAGTAGGGGACAGGGATACGAAAAACTGTTTTTT	CASRGQGYEKLFF
TRBV6-2/TRBV6-3	TRBD1	-	TRBJ2-3	TGTGCCAGCAGCCCCGGGACAGGGGGCGTCACAGATACGCAGTATTTT	CASSPGTGGVTDTQYF
TRBV2	TRBD2	-	TRBJ2-1	TGTGCCAGCAGGGGACTAGCGGGGGGCCGATACAATGAGCAGTTCTTC	CASRGLAGGRYNEQFF
TRBV9	-	-	TRBJ2-1	TGTGCCAGCAGCCCACAGCCGAGCTCCTACAATGAGCAGTTCTTC	CASSPQPSSYNEQFF
TRBV19	-	once	TRBJ1-3	TGTGCCAGTAGTAGCCGGGTCGGAGGAAACACCATATATTTT	CASSSRVGGNTIYF
TRBV15	-	many	TRBJ1-2	TGTGCCACCAGGACTACAGGGTACAACTATGGCTACACCTTC	CATRTTGYNYGYTF
TRBV6-6	-	-	TRBJ1-5	TGTGCCAGCAGCCGCGACAGTAGCAATCAGCCCCAGCATTTT	CASSRDSSNQPQHF
TRBV2	TRBD2	-	TRBJ2-3	TGTGCCAGCAAGCTTCTAGCGGGGGCCACAGATACGCAGTATTTT	CASKLLAGATDTQYF
TRBV7-3	-	few	TRBJ1-2	TGTGCCAGCAGCTTCGGGGGAAACTATGGCTACACCTTC	CASSFGGNYGYTF
TRBV7-4	-	-	TRBJ1-3	TGTGCCAGCAGTCCGGAGGCCTCTGGAAACACCATATATTTT	CASSPEASGNTIYF
TRBV6-5	-	once	TRBJ1-5	TGTGCCAGCAGCGGGGGACGGTATAGCAATCAGCCCCAGCATTTT	CASSGGRYSNQPQHF
TRBV5-8	TRBD1	-	TRBJ1-4	TGTGCCAGCAGCCTCGGACAGGTGTATGATAATGAAAAACTGTTTTTT	CASSLGQVYDNEKLFF
TRBV6-5	-	-	TRBJ2-5	TGTGCCAGCAGACCAGGGGCAGGGGGGCAAGAGACCCAGTACTTC	CASRPGAGGQETQYF
TRBV7-9	-	-	TRBJ1-3	TGTGCCAGCAGCCTGTCCTCCGCTGGAAACACCATATATTTT	CASSLSSAGNTIYF
TRBV6-1	-	-	TRBJ2-7	TGTGCCAGCAAGCGCCGGGACAATTTCTACGAGCAGTACTTC	CASKRRDNFYEQYF
TRBV4-1	-	-	TRBJ2-7	TGCGCCAGCAGCCAACATGACAGAGACTACGAGCAGTACTTC	CASSQHDRDYEQYF
TRBV6-5	-	-	TRBJ1-6	TGTGCCAGCAGTTACTCTGGGGGGGGTAATTCACCCCTCCACTTT	CASSYSGGGNSPLHF
TRBV5-1	TRBD1	-	TRBJ2-1	TGCGCCAGCAGCTGGACAGGGGATGAGCAGTTCTTC	CASSWTGDEQFF
TRBV2	-	-	TRBJ2-7	TGTGCCAGCAGTGAAGACAGACACAGCTCCTACGAGCAGTACTTC	CASSEDRHSSYEQYF
TRBV6-4	-	-	TRBJ2-1	TGTGCCAGCAGTGACTCGGCGGGACAGCCCGTCCGTGAGCAGTTCTTC	CASSDSAGQPVREQFF
TRBV6-5	-	-	TRBJ2-5	TGTGCCAGCAGGCCCGCGGGGGCGAAAGAGACCCAGTACTTC	CASRPAGAKETQYF
TRBV18	TRBD1	-	TRBJ1-6	TGTGCCAGCTCACCCGTGAGGGACAGCTCCTATAATTCACCCCTCCACTTT	CASSPVRDSSYNSPLHF
TRBV7-9	TRBD1	few	TRBJ1-3	TGTGCCAGCAGCTTAGGTTTGGGACAGGGTGGAAACACCATATATTTT	CASSLGLGQGGNTIYF
TRBV3-1/TRBV3-2	TRBD1	once	TRBJ1-2	TGTGCCAGCAGCCAAGAGAGCTTGAGGGGGCTAAGTATTAGGACGGATGGCTACACCTTC	CASSQESLRGLSIRTDGYTF
TRBV7-5	-	-	TRBJ1-1	TGTGTCAGAAGCTGCCGGGACAGGGGGAACACTGAAGCTTTCTTT	CVRSCRDRGNTEAFF
TRBV6-1	TRBD1	-	TRBJ1-6	TGTGCCAGCAGTGAGGGACAGTATTCACCCCTCCACTTT	CASSEGQYSPLHF
TRBV2	-	-	TRBJ2-5	TGTGCCAGCAGCCCCAGGGAGACCCAGTACTTC	CASSPRETQYF
TRBV6-6	-	-	TRBJ1-6	TGTGCCAGCAGTCTCTCCGGACAGCACGCTTATACCTCCTATAATTCACCCCTCCACTTT	CASSLSGQHAYTSYNSPLHF
TRBV24-1	-	once	TRBJ1-2	TGTGCCACCAGTTCAACAGGTTTGGAGGGCTACACCTTC	CATSSTGLEGYTF
TRBV28	-	-	TRBJ1-3	TGTGCCAGCAGTTTACTCCTCCGGGGCTCTGGAAACACCATATATTTT	CASSLLLRGSGNTIYF
TRBV6-6	-	-	TRBJ2-7	TGTGCCAGCAGTTACTCTCAGGGGACGTACGAGCAGTACTTC	CASSYSQGTYEQYF
TRBV7-2	-	once	TRBJ2-3	TGTGCCAGCAGCTTAGGACAGATAGCCACAGATACGCAGTATTTT	CASSLGQIATDTQYF
TRBV24-1	TRBD1	once	TRBJ1-2	TGTGCCACCAGTGAACCTGGGACAGGCGGCTACACCTTC	CATSEPGTGGYTF
TRBV5-6	-	-	TRBJ1-1	TGTGCCAGCAGGCGGGGGGCAGGTGCGGACACTGAAGCTTTCTTT	CASRRGAGADTEAFF
TRBV5-1	TRBD1	-	TRBJ2-3	TGCGCCAGCAGCTTAGGTCAGGGGGTCCCCCGAGATACGCAGTATTTT	CASSLGQGVPRDTQYF
TRBV2	TRBD1	-	TRBJ1-3	TGTGCCAGCAGAGGACAGGGCCTCTCTGGAAACACCATATATTTT	CASRGQGLSGNTIYF
TRBV6-5	-	-	TRBJ1-6	TGTGCCAGCAGGGGTCGAGGGAATTCACCCCTCCACTTT	CASRGRGNSPLHF
TRBV15	-	-	TRBJ1-5	TGTGCCACCAGCATCCGGGGGGGGAGCAATCAGCCCCAGCATTTT	CATSIRGGSNQPQHF
TRBV18	TRBD1	-	TRBJ1-2	TGTGCCAGCTCACCCTCGGGACAGGGAGGTGGCTACACCTTC	CASSPSGQGGGYTF